This paragraph reports one T cell receptor (beta chain). The sample is drawn from a study of T cell changes during pregnancy in multiple sclerosis. The CDR3 loop spans 13 amino acids. Germline trimming cut 6 bases from V and 4 bases from J; bases unmatched to any gene: 5. Germline V CDR1 and CDR2: LNHDA, SQIVND (reference sequence). The table came from immunoSEQ multiplex PCR; TCRdb's copy has only in-frame clones and leaves some out. The table has 50,000 or so clones, 94% seen once. This specimen consisted of CD4+ T cells from peripheral blood mononuclear cells, obtained in the second trimester of pregnancy. The chain recombines TRBV19 with TRBJ1-2, with 7 bases lining up with TRBD1. This TCR was recovered from a female donor with multiple sclerosis, enrolled in a pregnancy study. The CDR3: CASSQDRTYGYTF. CDR3 nucleotide sequence: TGTGCCAGTAGCCAGGACAGGACCTATGGCTACACCTTC.